This T cell receptor (beta chain) was recovered during a study of post-analysis software for immune sequencing data. Each TCR beta cDNA library carried unique molecular identifiers. MiXCR, applied by TCRdb to the PCR reads, yields one record per CDR3 protein. The sample shows fewer than 700,000 distinct CDR3 sequences, about 40% of them seen only once. Sequenced: blood. This receptor was obtained from a girl between 10 and 17 years old with multiple sclerosis.

DNA of the CDR3: TGTGCCAGCAGTTACTCCGACGGGAGGAATCAGCCCCAGCATTTT. Translated, it gives CASSYSDGRNQPQHF. The chain couples TRBV6-5 to TRBJ1-5; D gene ambiguous. V dropped 0 bases and J dropped 4 bases, with 10 bases sitting between them. Germline CDR1 is MNHEY and CDR2 is SVGAGI. CDR3 length: 15 amino acids.